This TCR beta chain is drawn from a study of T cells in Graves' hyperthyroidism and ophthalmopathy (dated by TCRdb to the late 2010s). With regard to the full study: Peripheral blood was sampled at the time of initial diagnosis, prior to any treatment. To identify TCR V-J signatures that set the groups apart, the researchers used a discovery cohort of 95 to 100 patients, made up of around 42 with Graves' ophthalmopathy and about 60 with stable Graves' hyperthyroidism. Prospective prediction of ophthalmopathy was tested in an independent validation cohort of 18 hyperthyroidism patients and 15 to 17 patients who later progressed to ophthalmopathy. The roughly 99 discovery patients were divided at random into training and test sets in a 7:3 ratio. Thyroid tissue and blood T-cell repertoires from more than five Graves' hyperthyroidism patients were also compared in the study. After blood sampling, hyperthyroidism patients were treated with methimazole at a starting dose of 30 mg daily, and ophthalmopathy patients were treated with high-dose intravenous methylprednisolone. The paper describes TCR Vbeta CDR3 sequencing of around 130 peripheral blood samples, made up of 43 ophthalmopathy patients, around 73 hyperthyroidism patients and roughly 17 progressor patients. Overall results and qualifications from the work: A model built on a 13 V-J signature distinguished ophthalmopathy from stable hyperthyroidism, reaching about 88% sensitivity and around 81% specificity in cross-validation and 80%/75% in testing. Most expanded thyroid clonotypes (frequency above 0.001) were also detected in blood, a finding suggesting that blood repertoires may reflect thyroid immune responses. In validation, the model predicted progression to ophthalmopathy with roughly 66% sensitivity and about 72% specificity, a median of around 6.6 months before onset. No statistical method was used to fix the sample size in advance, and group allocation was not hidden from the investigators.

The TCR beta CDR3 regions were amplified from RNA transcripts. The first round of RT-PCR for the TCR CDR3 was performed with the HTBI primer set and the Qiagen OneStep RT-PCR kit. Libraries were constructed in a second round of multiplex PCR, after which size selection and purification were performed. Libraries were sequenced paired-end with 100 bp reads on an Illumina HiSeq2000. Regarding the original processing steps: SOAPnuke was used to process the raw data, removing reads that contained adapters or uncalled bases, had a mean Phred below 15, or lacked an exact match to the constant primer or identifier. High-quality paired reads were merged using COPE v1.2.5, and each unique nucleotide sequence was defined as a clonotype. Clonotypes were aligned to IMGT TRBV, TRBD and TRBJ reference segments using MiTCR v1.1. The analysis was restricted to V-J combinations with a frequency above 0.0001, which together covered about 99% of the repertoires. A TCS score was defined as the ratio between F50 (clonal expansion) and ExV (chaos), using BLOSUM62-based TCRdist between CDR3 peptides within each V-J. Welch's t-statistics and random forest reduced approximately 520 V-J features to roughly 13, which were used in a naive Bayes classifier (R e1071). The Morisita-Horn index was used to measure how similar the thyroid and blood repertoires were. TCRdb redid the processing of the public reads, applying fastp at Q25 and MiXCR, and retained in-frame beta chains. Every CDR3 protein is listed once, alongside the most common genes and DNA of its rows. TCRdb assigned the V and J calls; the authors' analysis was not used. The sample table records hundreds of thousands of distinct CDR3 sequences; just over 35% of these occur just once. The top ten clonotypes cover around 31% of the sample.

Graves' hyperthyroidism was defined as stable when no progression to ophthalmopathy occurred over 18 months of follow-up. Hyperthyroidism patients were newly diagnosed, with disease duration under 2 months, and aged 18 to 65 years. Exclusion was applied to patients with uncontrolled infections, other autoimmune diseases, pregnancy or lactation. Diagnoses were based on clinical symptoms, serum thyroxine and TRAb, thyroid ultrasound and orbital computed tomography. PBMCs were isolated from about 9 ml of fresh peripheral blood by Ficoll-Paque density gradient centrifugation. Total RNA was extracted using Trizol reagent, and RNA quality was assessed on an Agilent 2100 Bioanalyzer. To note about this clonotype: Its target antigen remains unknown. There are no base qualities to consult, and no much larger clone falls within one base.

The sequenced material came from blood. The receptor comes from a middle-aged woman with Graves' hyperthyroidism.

The CDR3 reads as follows: CAISDPTSGANVLTF. The sequenced DNA is TGTGCCATCAGTGATCCGACTAGCGGAGCCAACGTCCTGACTTTC. Here the chain combines TRBV10-3 and TRBJ2-6, and TRBD2 aligns with 9 junction nucleotides. The germline V end is reduced by 3 bases and the J end by 7 bases; junction bases left unmatched: 4. The CDR3 starts with the cysteine, ends with the phenylalanine, and has 15 residues. The entry retains the CDR3 DNA only, 45 bases that are in frame from base 1. For CDR1 and CDR2, the germline V gene lists ENHRY and SYGVKD.